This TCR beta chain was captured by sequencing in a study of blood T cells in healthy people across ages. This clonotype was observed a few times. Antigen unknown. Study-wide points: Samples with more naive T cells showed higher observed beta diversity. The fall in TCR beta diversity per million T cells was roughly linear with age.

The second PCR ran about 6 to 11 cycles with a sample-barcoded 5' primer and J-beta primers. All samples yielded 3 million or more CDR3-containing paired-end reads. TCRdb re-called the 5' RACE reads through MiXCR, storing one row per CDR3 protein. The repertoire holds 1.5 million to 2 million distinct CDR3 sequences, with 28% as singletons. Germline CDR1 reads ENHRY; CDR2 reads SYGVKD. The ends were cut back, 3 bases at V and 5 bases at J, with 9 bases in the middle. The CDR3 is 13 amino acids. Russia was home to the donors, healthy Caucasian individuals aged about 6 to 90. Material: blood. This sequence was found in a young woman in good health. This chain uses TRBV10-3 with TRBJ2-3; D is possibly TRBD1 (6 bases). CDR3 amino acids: CAISEQGRDTQYF. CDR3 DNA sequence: TGTGCCATCAGTGAACAGGGTAGAGATACGCAGTATTTT.